This T cell receptor (beta chain) was obtained from a study of blood T cell repertoires in COVID-19. Across the whole study: T cells, B-cell-depleted T cells, or PBMCs supplied cDNA or gDNA.

This clone was counted between two and nine times. Clones were read by immunoSEQ multiplex PCR, and TCRdb kept only the in-frame ones, dropping some. The sample records tens of thousands of clones, about three quarters being singletons. Trimming took 4 bases from V and 5 from J; bases not matched to a gene: 4. CDR1 is SGHDT, CDR2 YYEEEE, per germline. The CDR3 is 14 residues long. The specimen sequenced was peripheral blood. This TCR came from a human donor with active or convalescent COVID-19. The donor label of this sample is uncertain. V gene TRBV5-6 combines with J gene TRBJ1-1; 11 nucleotides match TRBD1. CDR3 residues: CASSEGTGGTEAFF. The CDR3 bases are TGTGCCAGCAGCGAGGGGACAGGGGGAACTGAAGCTTTCTTT.